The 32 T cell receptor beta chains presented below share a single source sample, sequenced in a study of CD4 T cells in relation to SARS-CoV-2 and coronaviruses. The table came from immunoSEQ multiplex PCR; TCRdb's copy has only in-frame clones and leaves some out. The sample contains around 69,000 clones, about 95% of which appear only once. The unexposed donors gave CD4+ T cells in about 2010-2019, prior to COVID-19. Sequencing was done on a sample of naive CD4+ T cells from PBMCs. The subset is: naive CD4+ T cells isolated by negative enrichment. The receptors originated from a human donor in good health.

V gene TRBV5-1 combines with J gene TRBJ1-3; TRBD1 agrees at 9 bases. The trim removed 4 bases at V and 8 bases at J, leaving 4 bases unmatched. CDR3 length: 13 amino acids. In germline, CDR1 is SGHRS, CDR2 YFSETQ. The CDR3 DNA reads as TGCGCCAGCAGCCTCAGACAGGGGGACACCATATATTTT. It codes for CASSLRQGDTIYF.

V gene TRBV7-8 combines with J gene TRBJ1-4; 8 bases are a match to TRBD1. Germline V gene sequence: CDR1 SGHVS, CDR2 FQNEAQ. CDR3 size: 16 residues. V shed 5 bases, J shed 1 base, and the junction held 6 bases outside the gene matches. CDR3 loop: CASSQGQGGTNEKLFF. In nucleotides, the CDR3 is TGTGCCAGCAGCCAAGGACAGGGTGGAACTAATGAAAAACTGTTTTTT.

This CDR3 reads CASREQRTGELFF. The CDR3 DNA reads as TGTGCCAGCAGGGAACAGCGCACCGGGGAGCTGTTTTTT. The chain couples TRBV28 to TRBJ2-2, with D unclear. This CDR3 has 13 residues. V was pared by 6 bases and J by 4 bases, with 9 bases between. CDR1 is MDHEN and CDR2 is SYDVKM in the germline V gene.

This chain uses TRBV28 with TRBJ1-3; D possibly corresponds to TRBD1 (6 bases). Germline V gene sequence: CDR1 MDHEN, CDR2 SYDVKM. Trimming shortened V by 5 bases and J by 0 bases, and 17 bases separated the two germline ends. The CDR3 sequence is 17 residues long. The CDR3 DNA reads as TGTGCCAGCAGTGAGGGGGGCGCGGGGAACTCTGGAAACACCATATATTTT. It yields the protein CASSEGGAGNSGNTIYF.

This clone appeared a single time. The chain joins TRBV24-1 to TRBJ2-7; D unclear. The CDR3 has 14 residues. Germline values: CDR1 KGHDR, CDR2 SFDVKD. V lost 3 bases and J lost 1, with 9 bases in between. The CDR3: CATSDPASSYEQYF. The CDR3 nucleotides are TGTGCCACCAGTGATCCAGCGTCGTCCTACGAGCAGTACTTC.

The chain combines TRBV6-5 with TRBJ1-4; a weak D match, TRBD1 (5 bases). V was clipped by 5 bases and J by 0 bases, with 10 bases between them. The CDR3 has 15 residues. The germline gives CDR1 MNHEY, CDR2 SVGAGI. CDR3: CASSNGDATNEKLFF. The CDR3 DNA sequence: TGTGCCAGCAGTAACGGGGACGCAACTAATGAAAAACTGTTTTTT.

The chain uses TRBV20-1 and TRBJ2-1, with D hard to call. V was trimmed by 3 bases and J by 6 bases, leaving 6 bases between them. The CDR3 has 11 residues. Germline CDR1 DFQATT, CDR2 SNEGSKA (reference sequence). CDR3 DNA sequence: TGCAGTGCTAGTTGGAGCAATGAGCAGTTCTTC. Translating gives CSASWSNEQFF.

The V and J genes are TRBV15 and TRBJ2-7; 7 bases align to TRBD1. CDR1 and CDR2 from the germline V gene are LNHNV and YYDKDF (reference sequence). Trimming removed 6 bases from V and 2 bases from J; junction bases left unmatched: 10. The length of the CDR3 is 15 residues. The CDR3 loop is CATSRNRGTPYEQYF. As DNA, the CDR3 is TGTGCCACCAGTCGAAACAGGGGTACGCCCTACGAGCAGTACTTC.

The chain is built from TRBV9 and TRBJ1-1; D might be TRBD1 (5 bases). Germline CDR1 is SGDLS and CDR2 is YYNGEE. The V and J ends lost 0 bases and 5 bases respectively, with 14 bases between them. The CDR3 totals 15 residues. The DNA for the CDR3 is TGTGCCAGCAGCGTAGTGGGTCAGGGCGGAACTGAAGCTTTCTTT. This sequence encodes CASSVVGQGGTEAFF.

Here the CDR3 reads CASSITSLNTGELFF. Here the CDR3 DNA reads TGTGCCAGTAGTATAACTAGCCTGAACACCGGGGAGCTGTTTTTT. V usage is TRBV19 and J usage is TRBJ2-2; weak D call: TRBD2 (6 bases). The CDR3 runs 15 residues. CDR1 and CDR2 (germline): LNHDA, SQIVND (reference sequence). V was pared by 2 bases and J by 1 base, with 8 bases between.

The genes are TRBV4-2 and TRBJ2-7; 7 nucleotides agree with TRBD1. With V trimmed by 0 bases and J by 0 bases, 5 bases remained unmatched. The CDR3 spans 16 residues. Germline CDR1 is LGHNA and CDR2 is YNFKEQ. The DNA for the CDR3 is TGTGCCAGCAGCCAAGATCCGGGACAGAGCTCCTACGAGCAGTACTTC. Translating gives CASSQDPGQSSYEQYF.

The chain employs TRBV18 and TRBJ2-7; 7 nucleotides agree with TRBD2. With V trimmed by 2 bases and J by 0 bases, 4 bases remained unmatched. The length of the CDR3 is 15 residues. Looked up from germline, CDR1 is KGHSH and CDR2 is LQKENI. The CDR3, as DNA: TGTGCCAGCTCACCAGACGGCGGGAGCTCCTACGAGCAGTACTTC. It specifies CASSPDGGSSYEQYF.

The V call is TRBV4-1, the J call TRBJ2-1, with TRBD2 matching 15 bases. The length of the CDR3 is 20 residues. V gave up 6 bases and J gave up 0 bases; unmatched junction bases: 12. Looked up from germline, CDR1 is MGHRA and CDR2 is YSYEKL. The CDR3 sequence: CASSTGGLAGGKGSYNEQFF. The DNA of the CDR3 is TGCGCCAGCAGTACGGGGGGACTAGCGGGAGGTAAGGGCTCCTACAATGAGCAGTTCTTC.

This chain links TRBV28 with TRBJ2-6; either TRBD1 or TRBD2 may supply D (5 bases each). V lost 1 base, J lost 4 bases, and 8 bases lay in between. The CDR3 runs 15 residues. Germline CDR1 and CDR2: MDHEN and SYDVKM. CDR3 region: CASSLSGTGANVLTF. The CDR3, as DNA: TGTGCCAGCAGTTTATCAGGGACCGGGGCCAACGTCCTGACTTTC.

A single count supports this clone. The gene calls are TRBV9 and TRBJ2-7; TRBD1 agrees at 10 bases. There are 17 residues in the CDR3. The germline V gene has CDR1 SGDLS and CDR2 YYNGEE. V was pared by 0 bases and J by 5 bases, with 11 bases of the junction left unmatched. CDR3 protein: CASSVAGPGQGIHEQYF. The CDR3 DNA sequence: TGTGCCAGCAGCGTAGCTGGGCCGGGACAGGGGATCCACGAGCAGTACTTC. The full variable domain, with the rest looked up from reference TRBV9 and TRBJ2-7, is DSGVTQTPKHLITATGQRVTLRCSPRSGDLSVYWYQQSLDQGLQFLIQYYNGEERAKGNILERFSAQQFPDLHSELNLSSLELGDSALYFCASSVAGPGQGIHEQYFGPGTRLTVT.

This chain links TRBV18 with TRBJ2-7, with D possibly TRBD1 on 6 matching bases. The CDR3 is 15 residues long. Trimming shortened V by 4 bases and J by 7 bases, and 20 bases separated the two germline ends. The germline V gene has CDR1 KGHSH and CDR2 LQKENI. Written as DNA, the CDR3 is TGTGCCAGCTCACTCTCGACAGGCGACGCCCTTGAGCAGTACTTC. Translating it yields CASSLSTGDALEQYF.

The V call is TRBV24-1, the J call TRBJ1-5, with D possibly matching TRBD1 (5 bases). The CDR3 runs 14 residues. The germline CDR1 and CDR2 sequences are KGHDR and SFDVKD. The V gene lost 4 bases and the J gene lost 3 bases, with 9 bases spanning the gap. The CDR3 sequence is CATSEAGYNQPQHF. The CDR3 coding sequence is TGTGCCACCAGTGAGGCAGGGTACAATCAGCCCCAGCATTTT.

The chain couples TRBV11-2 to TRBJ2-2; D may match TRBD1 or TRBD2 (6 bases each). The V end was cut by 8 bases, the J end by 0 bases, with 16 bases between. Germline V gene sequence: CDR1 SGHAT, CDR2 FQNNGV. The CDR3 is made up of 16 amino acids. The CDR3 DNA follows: TGTGCCAGCCGAAGTCGAAGGGGGGCGAACACCGGGGAGCTGTTTTTT. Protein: CASRSRRGANTGELFF.

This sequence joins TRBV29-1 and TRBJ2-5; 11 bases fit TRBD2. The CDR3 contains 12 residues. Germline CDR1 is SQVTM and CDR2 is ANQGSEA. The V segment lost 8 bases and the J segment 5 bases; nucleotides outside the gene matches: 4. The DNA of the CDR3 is TGCAGCACCTCTAGCGGGAGGGAGACCCAGTACTTC. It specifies CSTSSGRETQYF.

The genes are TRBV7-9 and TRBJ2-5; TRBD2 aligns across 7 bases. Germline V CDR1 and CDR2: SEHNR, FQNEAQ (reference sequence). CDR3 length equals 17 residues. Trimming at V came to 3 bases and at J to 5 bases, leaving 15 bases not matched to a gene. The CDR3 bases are TGTGCCAGCAGCTTGGCCTCCGGGACGGGGGGTTGGGAGACCCAGTACTTC. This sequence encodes CASSLASGTGGWETQYF.

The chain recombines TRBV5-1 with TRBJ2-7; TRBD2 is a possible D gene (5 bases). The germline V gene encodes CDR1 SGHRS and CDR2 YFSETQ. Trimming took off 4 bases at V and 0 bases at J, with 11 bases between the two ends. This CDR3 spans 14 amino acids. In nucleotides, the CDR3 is TGCGCCAGCAGCCCATTCAGCGGCTCCTACGAGCAGTACTTC. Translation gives CASSPFSGSYEQYF. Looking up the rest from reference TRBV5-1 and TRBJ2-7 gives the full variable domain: KAGVTQTPRYLIKTRGQQVTLSCSPISGHRSVSWYQQTPGQGLQFLFEYFSETQRNKGNFPGRFSGRQFSNSRSEMNVSTLELGDSALYLCASSPFSGSYEQYFGPGTRLTVT.

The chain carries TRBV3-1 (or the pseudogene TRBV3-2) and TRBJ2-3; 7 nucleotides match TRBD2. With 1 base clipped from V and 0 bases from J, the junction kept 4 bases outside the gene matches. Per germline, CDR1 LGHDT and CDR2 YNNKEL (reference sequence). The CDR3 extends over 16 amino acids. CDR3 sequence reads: CASSQVLSGSTDTQYF. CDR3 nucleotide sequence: TGTGCCAGCAGCCAAGTCCTTAGCGGGAGCACAGATACGCAGTATTTT.

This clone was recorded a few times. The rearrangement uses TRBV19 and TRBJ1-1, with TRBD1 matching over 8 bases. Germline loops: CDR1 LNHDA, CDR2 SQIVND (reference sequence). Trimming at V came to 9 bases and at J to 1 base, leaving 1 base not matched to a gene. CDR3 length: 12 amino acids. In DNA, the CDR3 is TGTGCCAGCGGACAGGGGAACACTGAAGCTTTCTTT. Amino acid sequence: CASGQGNTEAFF.

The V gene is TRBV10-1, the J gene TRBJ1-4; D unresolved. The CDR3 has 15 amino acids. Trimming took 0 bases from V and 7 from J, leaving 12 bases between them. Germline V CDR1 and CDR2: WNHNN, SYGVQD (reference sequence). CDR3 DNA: TGCGCCAGCAGTGAGTCCTTGGGGTTCGGTGAAAAACTGTTTTTT. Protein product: CASSESLGFGEKLFF.

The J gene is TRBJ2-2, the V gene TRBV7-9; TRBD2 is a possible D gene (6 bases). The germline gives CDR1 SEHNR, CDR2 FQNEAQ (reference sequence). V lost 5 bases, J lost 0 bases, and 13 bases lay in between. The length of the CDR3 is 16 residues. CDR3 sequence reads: CASSRWGGANTGELFF. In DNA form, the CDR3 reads TGTGCCAGCAGCCGCTGGGGCGGGGCGAACACCGGGGAGCTGTTTTTT.

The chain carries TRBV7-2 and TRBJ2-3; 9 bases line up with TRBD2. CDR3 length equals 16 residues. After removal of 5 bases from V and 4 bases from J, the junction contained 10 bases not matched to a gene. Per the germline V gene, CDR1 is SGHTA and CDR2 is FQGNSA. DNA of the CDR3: TGTGCCAGCAGCCCCAGGGGTAGCGGGAGCTCAGATACGCAGTATTTT. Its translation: CASSPRGSGSSDTQYF.

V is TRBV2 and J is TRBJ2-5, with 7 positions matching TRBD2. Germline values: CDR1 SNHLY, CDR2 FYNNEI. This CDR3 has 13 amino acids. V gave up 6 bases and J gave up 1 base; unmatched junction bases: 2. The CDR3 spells CASRRTSQETQYF. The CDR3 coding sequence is TGTGCCAGCAGGCGGACTAGCCAAGAGACCCAGTACTTC.

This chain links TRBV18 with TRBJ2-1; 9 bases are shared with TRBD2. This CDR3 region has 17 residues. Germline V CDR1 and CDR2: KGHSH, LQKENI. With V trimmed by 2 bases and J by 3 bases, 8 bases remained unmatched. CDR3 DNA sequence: TGTGCCAGCTCACCAAAACGACTAGCGGATAGCTACAATGAGCAGTTCTTC. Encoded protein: CASSPKRLADSYNEQFF.

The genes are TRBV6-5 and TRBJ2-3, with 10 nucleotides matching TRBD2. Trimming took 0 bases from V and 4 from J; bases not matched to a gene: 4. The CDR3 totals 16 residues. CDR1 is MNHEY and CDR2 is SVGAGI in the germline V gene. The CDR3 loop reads CASSYSASGSADTQYF. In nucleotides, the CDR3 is TGTGCCAGCAGTTACTCGGCTAGCGGGAGCGCAGATACGCAGTATTTT.

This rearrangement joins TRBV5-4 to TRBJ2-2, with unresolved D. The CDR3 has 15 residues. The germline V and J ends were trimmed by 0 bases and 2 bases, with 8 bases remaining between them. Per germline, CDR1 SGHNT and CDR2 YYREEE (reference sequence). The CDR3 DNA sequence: TGTGCCAGCAGCTTGGGGCAGAGTAACACCGGGGAGCTGTTTTTT. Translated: CASSLGQSNTGELFF. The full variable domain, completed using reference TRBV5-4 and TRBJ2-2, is ETGVTQSPTHLIKTRGQQVTLRCSSQSGHNTVSWYQQALGQGPQFIFQYYREEENGRGNFPPRFSGLQFPNYSSELNVNALELDDSALYLCASSLGQSNTGELFFGEGSRLTVL.

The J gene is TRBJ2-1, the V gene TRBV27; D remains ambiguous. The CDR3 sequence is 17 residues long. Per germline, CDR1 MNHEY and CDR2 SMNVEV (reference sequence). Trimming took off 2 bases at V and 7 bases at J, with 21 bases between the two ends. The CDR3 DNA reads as TGTGCCAGCAGTTTAAGTGCTACTCCCGAGAGTCTTAATGAGCAGTTCTTC. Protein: CASSLSATPESLNEQFF.

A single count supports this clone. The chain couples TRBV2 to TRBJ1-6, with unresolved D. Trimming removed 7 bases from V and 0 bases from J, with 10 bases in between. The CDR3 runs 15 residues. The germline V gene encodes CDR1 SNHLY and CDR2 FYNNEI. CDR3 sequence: CASMQESSYNSPLHF. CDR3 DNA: TGTGCCAGCATGCAGGAGAGCTCCTATAATTCACCCCTCCACTTT.